The rows below give T cell receptor beta chains drawn from one sample of a study of T cell clones after liver transplantation. The data were produced by immunoSEQ multiplex PCR, yet TCRdb's version contains in-frame clones alone and is incomplete. The sample carries about 60,000 clones, 71% recorded once. This sample comprised CD4+ T cells from blood, obtained before liver transplant. The receptor source for this set is a human donor who received a liver transplant. The CDR3 runs from the conserved cysteine through the conserved F or W. D genes are given only for firm matches. Only part of the rows carry a size: once, few, many, or a class if the clone is expanded.

J,size,D,length,V,DNA,CDR3
TRBJ1-3,NA,TRBD1,14,TRBV9,TGTGCCAGTTATAGACAGGGTCCTGGAAACACCATATATTTT,CASYRQGPGNTIYF
TRBJ2-5,NA,TRBD1,16,TRBV7-3,TGTGCCAGCAGCCCCTTCTCGGGACAGGGGAGAGAGACCCAGTACTTC,CASSPFSGQGRETQYF
TRBJ2-5,NA,TRBD1,14,TRBV11-1,TGTGCCAGCAGCTTCGGACAGGGAGAAGAGACCCAGTACTTC,CASSFGQGEETQYF
TRBJ2-5,many,NA,12,TRBV29-1,TGCAGCGTTGATCTAGTCCGAGGGACCCAGTACTTC,CSVDLVRGTQYF
TRBJ1-2,NA,NA,14,TRBV28,TGTGCCAGCAGTTTACTGGGGAGGAACGGCGGCTACACCTTC,CASSLLGRNGGYTF
TRBJ2-1,NA,NA,17,TRBV7-9,TGTGCCAGCAGCTTATGGTCTGGGACTGCAGGAGAAAATGAGCAGTTCTTC,CASSLWSGTAGENEQFF
TRBJ2-1,once,NA,15,TRBV30,TGTGCCTGGAGCAAAGGGGGCGCAGAGGGGGGTGAGCAGTTCTTC,CAWSKGGAEGGEQFF
TRBJ1-1,NA,NA,14,TRBV10-2,TGCGCCAGCAATCCTAACAGGGAGAACACTGAAGCTTTCTTT,CASNPNRENTEAFF
TRBJ2-1,NA,NA,15,TRBV21-1,TGTGCCAGCAGCCCCGCGGCGGGGGGTTGCAATGAGCAGTTCTTC,CASSPAAGGCNEQFF
TRBJ1-2,NA,TRBD1,14,TRBV30,TGTGCCTGGATTATGACAGGGGGCGACTATGGCTACACCTTC,CAWIMTGGDYGYTF
TRBJ1-1,NA,NA,15,TRBV7-9,TGTGCCAGCAGCTTACGGACAGCAACCAACACTGAAGCTTTCTTT,CASSLRTATNTEAFF
TRBJ1-2,NA,TRBD1,13,TRBV2,TGTGCCAGCAGGGGACAGGGAAACTATGGCTACACCTTC,CASRGQGNYGYTF
TRBJ1-1,NA,NA,14,TRBV11-1,TGTGCCAGCAGCTTATGGGGCGCGAACACTGAAGCTTTCTTT,CASSLWGANTEAFF
TRBJ1-2,NA,TRBD1,12,TRBV2,TGTGCCAGCGGGGACAGTAACTATGGCTACACCTTC,CASGDSNYGYTF
TRBJ2-7,NA,NA,13,TRBV11-2,TGTGCCAGCAGCCCCCTGGGGGGTTACGAGCAGTACTTC,CASSPLGGYEQYF
TRBJ2-7,NA,NA,12,TRBV2,TGTGCCAGCAGCCACAGGGACTACGAGCAGTACTTC,CASSHRDYEQYF
TRBJ2-6,NA,NA,15,TRBV6-1,TGTGCCAGCAGTGATAAGAGGTCTGGGGCCAACGTCCTGACTTTC,CASSDKRSGANVLTF
TRBJ1-4,many,NA,14,TRBV27,TGTGCCAGCAGTCCATTCAGGGGCAATGAAAAACTGTTTTTT,CASSPFRGNEKLFF
TRBJ2-1,NA,TRBD2,15,TRBV29-1,TGCAGCGTCGCGGGGGGGACAGTATCCTACAATGAGCAGTTCTTC,CSVAGGTVSYNEQFF
TRBJ1-6,NA,NA,14,TRBV27,TGTGCCAGCAGTACCCGGGACAAAAATTCACCCCTCCACTTT,CASSTRDKNSPLHF
TRBJ1-5,NA,NA,14,TRBV2,TGTGCCAGCAGTTTTGGAGTCTGGAATCAGCCCCAGCATTTT,CASSFGVWNQPQHF
TRBJ1-5,NA,TRBD1,15,TRBV28,TGTGCCAGCAGTAGCAGGGGGCTTGGCAATCAGCCCCAGCATTTT,CASSSRGLGNQPQHF
TRBJ1-6,NA,NA,14,TRBV7-6,TGTGCCAGCAGTCAAAGCAGGTTAAATTCACCCCTCCACTTT,CASSQSRLNSPLHF
TRBJ2-3,NA,NA,14,TRBV28,TGTGCCAGCAGTTTCCCAGGTCCCACAGATACGCAGTATTTT,CASSFPGPTDTQYF
TRBJ1-2,NA,NA,13,TRBV6-5,TGTGCCAGCAGTTACTCCCGGCGGGCAGGCTACACCTTC,CASSYSRRAGYTF
TRBJ2-7,once,NA,13,TRBV11-1,TGTGCCAGCAGCTTAATGCAGGGCCACGAGCAGTACTTC,CASSLMQGHEQYF
TRBJ1-5,NA,TRBD1,14,TRBV6-5,TGTGCCAGCAGTTACGGACAGGGGAGGCAGCCCCAGCATTTT,CASSYGQGRQPQHF
TRBJ1-2,once,NA,16,TRBV2,TGTGCCAGCAGTGAAAAGAGAACGGACTCTAACTATGGCTACACCTTC,CASSEKRTDSNYGYTF
TRBJ2-1,few,TRBD2,17,TRBV9,TGTGCCAGCAGCGTAGCAGCGGGGGGCACGCACAGGAATGAGCAGTTCTTC,CASSVAAGGTHRNEQFF
TRBJ1-1,NA,TRBD1,11,TRBV10-3,TGTGCCACGGGACAGGGGCTAGAAGCTTTCTTT,CATGQGLEAFF
TRBJ2-3,NA,NA,17,TRBV4-1,TGCGCCAGCAGCCAACCCCTCCTACCCGCCCGCACAGATACGCAGTATTTT,CASSQPLLPARTDTQYF
TRBJ2-7,NA,NA,11,TRBV6-1,TGTGCCAGCACCTTTACGGGAGTCTGGTACTTC,CASTFTGVWYF
TRBJ2-7,NA,TRBD2,12,TRBV25-1,TGTGCCAGCAGAGCGGGGACCTACGAGCAGTACTTC,CASRAGTYEQYF
TRBJ2-1,NA,TRBD2,15,TRBV19,TGTGCCAGTAGTGTGCAGACTAGCGGGGGCAATGAGCAGTTCTTC,CASSVQTSGGNEQFF
TRBJ1-1,many,NA,14,TRBV28,TGTGCCAGCAGTTCGCAGGGAAGGCATACTGAAGCTTTCTTT,CASSSQGRHTEAFF
TRBJ2-3,NA,TRBD1,16,TRBV29-1,TGCAGCGTTGAACTCAGGGACAGGTGGTCGTCAGATACGCAGTATTTT,CSVELRDRWSSDTQYF
TRBJ1-2,NA,TRBD1,17,TRBV5-1,TGCGCCAGCAGCTTGGGAACAGGGGAAGGGTCTAACTATGGCTACACCTTC,CASSLGTGEGSNYGYTF
TRBJ1-2,NA,NA,16,TRBV9,TGTGCCAGCAGCGGCCTCCGGAAAGGGGCATTCTATGGCTACACCTTC,CASSGLRKGAFYGYTF
TRBJ1-2,once,TRBD1,15,TRBV5-1,TGCGCCAGCAGCGAACCGACAGGGGGCTGGGATGGCTACACCTTC,CASSEPTGGWDGYTF
TRBJ1-5,NA,NA,16,TRBV4-2,TGTGCCAGCAGCCAAGAGGTTGCGCATAGCAATCAGCCCCAGCATTTT,CASSQEVAHSNQPQHF
TRBJ2-7,NA,TRBD2,17,TRBV14,TGTGCCAGCAGCCAACTAACCCTAGCGGGGCAGGGCTACGAGCAGTACTTC,CASSQLTLAGQGYEQYF
TRBJ2-7,NA,NA,12,TRBV18,TGTGCCAGCTCACCACGGGGGGTAGAGCAGTACTTC,CASSPRGVEQYF
TRBJ2-3,few,TRBD1,14,TRBV10-1,TGCGCCAGCAGCCTTGACAGGGGAAGGAGTACGCAGTATTTT,CASSLDRGRSTQYF
TRBJ1-4,NA,NA,17,TRBV18,TGTGCCAGCTCACCCCTCTTAAGGGGTGCCGGCAGTGAAAAACTGTTTTTT,CASSPLLRGAGSEKLFF
TRBJ2-3,NA,TRBD2,14,TRBV7-3,TGTGCCAGCAGCCCGGGGACTAGCGGGGGGGAGAGGTATTTT,CASSPGTSGGERYF
TRBJ2-5,NA,NA,11,TRBV20-1,TGCAGTGGACTTAGTCAAGAGACCCAGTACTTC,CSGLSQETQYF
TRBJ2-1,few,NA,16,TRBV6-5,TGTGCCAGCAGTTACTCGGGGGGGGCCTTCTACAATGAGCAGTTCTTC,CASSYSGGAFYNEQFF
TRBJ2-3,NA,NA,17,TRBV5-6,TGTGCCAGCAGCTTGACCATCGGGGGTCGTGGCACAGATACGCAGTATTTT,CASSLTIGGRGTDTQYF
TRBJ2-2,NA,NA,14,TRBV19,TGTGCCAGTAGTATTTTCGGGGGTCCCGGGGAGCTGTTTTTT,CASSIFGGPGELFF
TRBJ2-7,NA,TRBD1,16,TRBV14,TGTGCCAGCAGCCAAGATTATCGGGACAGGACCTACGAGCAGTACTTC,CASSQDYRDRTYEQYF
TRBJ2-2,NA,NA,17,TRBV2,TGTGCCAGCAGGGACGGTGGACCGATCGGGGGCACCGGGGAGCTGTTTTTT,CASRDGGPIGGTGELFF
TRBJ1-6,few,NA,14,TRBV10-3,TGTGCCACAACCGCGGGGGGGGTCAATTCACCCCTCCACTTT,CATTAGGVNSPLHF
TRBJ2-4,NA,TRBD2,16,TRBV7-2,TGTGCCAGCAGCACAACTAGCGGGGGGGCCGGGTACATTCAGTACTTC,CASSTTSGGAGYIQYF
TRBJ2-7,NA,NA,13,TRBV6-1,TGTGCCAGCAGTTGGCAGTCCTCCTACGAGCAGTACTTC,CASSWQSSYEQYF
TRBJ2-3,NA,TRBD1,13,TRBV5-4,TGTGCCAGCAGAGGACAGGGGGCGGATACGCAGTATTTT,CASRGQGADTQYF
TRBJ1-2,NA,NA,13,TRBV11-1,TGTGCCAGCAGCTTGGGACTGAACTATGGCTACACCTTC,CASSLGLNYGYTF
TRBJ2-3,once,NA,14,TRBV11-2,TGTGCCAGCAGCCCATCGAGAGCGCAAGATACGCAGTATTTT,CASSPSRAQDTQYF
TRBJ1-5,NA,TRBD1,14,TRBV18,TGTGCCAGCTCACCACGGGACAGAGCAGGGCCCCAGCATTTT,CASSPRDRAGPQHF
TRBJ1-2,NA,TRBD1,14,TRBV2,TGTGCCAGCAGTGTGGAGGGGGCCGGCTATGGCTACACCTTC,CASSVEGAGYGYTF
TRBJ1-1,NA,TRBD1,17,TRBV5-1,TGCGCCAGCAGCTCTGAATCCTATTACCAGGGGGGAACTGAAGCTTTCTTT,CASSSESYYQGGTEAFF